This T cell receptor (beta chain) was observed in a study of T cell clonality in common variable immunodeficiency. This clone was recorded many times. Heparinized whole blood, 5 to 8 ml, came from each donor. Here immunoSEQ multiplex PCR was the method, and the copy in TCRdb shows in-frame clones only, minus some. The sample shows about 64,000 clones, none of them appearing just once. The sequencing input was peripheral blood mononuclear cells. The clonotype comes from a person aged 18 to 70 in good health.

CDR3 loop: CASRRTGGYYNEQFF. The DNA read from the CDR3 is TGTGCCAGTAGACGGACAGGGGGGTACTACAATGAG. V and J are TRBV19 and TRBJ2-1; the match to TRBD1 covers 10 bases. With the read ending 3 residues before the CDR3 end, the germline J gene is used to fill in that end. From germline, CDR1 is LNHDA and CDR2 SQIVND (reference sequence). Unmatched junction bases numbered 5, after V lost 6 bases and J lost 3 bases. The CDR3 length is 15 residues.